Below, one T cell receptor beta chain is given with its context. This sample was included in a study of blood T cell repertoires in COVID-19. Study background: The samples span acute and convalescent COVID-19 from the United States, Italy and Spain. T cells, B-cell-depleted T cells, or PBMCs supplied cDNA or gDNA.

Sequencing was performed with immunoSEQ multiplex PCR; in TCRdb, only in-frame clones are kept and a portion is missing. This table holds about 290,000 clones, around 85% found once. The clonotype originates from a woman aged 45-65 years with active or convalescent COVID-19. Material for sequencing was peripheral blood.

The CDR3, as DNA: TGTGCCAGCAGTCCGCCACTAGCGGGAGGGCCGAGGGATACGCAGTATTTT. Translated: CASSPPLAGGPRDTQYF. The rearrangement links TRBV25-1 to TRBJ2-3; 13 bases align to TRBD2. The trim removed 5 bases at V and 6 bases at J, leaving 11 bases unmatched. Germline V gene data show CDR1 as MGHDK and CDR2 as SYGVNS. The CDR3 is made up of 17 amino acids. Together with reference TRBV25-1 and TRBJ2-3, the CDR3 gives the full variable domain: EADIYQTPRYLVIGTGKKITLECSQTMGHDKMYWYQQDPGMELHLIHYSYGVNSTEKGDLSSESTVSRIRTEHFPLTLESARPSHTSQYLCASSPPLAGGPRDTQYFGPGTRLTVL.